Listed here are 10 T cell receptor beta chains from one sample, sequenced in a study of T-cell reconstitution after alpha-beta-depleted transplantation in children. Construction of the TCRbeta library involved unique molecular identifiers. TCRdb re-called the PCR reads through MiXCR, storing one row per CDR3 protein. The sample carries 250,000 or so distinct CDR3 sequences, approximately 8.9% recorded once. Here the sequenced sample was PBMCs, mostly from graft donor cells, taken 180 days after TCRalphabeta/CD19-depleted stem cell transplant. The source of these receptors is a male patient younger than 18 who had a stem cell transplant for acute lymphoblastic leukemia, so the T cells may come from the graft donor.

There are many counts of this clonotype. This chain uses TRBV20-1 with TRBJ1-1; TRBD1 matches 8 bases. Germline CDR1 DFQATT, CDR2 SNEGSKA (reference sequence). V gave up 5 bases and J gave up 0 bases; unmatched junction bases: 5. The CDR3 is made up of 14 amino acids. This CDR3 is CSALDRGMNTEAFF. In nucleotides, the CDR3 is TGCAGTGCTCTAGACAGGGGAATGAACACTGAAGCTTTCTTT.

Concerning this clonotype: A single base separates this from a much larger clone, so it may be a read error. V gene TRBV7-9 combines with J gene TRBJ2-5; no firm D call. The V gene lost 3 bases and the J gene lost 7 bases, with 12 bases spanning the gap. The CDR3 contains 13 residues. In germline, CDR1 is SEHNR, CDR2 FQNEAQ (reference sequence). The CDR3 spells CASSFEVLGTQYF. The CDR3 coding sequence is TGTGCCAGCAGCTTTGAGGTCCTGGGGACCCAGTACTTC. Looking up the rest from reference TRBV7-9 and TRBJ2-5 gives the full variable domain: DTGVSQNPRHKITKRGQNVTFRCDPISEHNRLYWYRQTLGQGPEFLTYFQNEAQLEKSRLLSDRFSAERPKGSFSTLEIQRTEQGDSAMYLCASSFEVLGTQYFGPGTRLLVL.

The CDR3 spells CASSQDLGEREQYF. DNA of the CDR3: TGTGCCAGCAGCCAAGATCTGGGGGAACGCGAGCAGTACTTC. The chain links TRBV3-1 to TRBJ2-7; D is possibly TRBD1 or TRBD2 (5 bases each). CDR1 and CDR2 (germline): LGHDT, YNNKEL (reference sequence). V was shortened by 0 bases and J by 6 bases, with 12 bases between the two germline ends. CDR3 length equals 14 residues.

A note on this clonotype: Possible read error: a much larger clone is one base away. This chain joins TRBV7-8 and TRBJ2-7; the D gene is possibly TRBD1 (5 bases). CDR1 is SGHVS, CDR2 FQNEAQ, per germline. The CDR3 runs to 15 residues. The CDR3: CATSFRVEETYEQYF. The DNA of the CDR3 is TGTGCCACCAGCTTCAGGGTAGAGGAGACCTACGAGCAGTACTTC.

This clonotype was seen ten or more times. The chain links TRBV12-3 or TRBV12-4 to TRBJ1-1, with 9 nucleotides matching TRBD1. Trimming took 5 bases from V and 2 from J; bases not matched to a gene: 3. This CDR3 is built from 14 residues. The chain's CDR3 is CASSGQGTNTEAFF. The CDR3 DNA reads as TGTGCCAGCAGTGGACAGGGGACTAACACTGAAGCTTTCTTT.

This clonotype was seen ten or more times. The chain carries TRBV5-5 and TRBJ2-2; either TRBD1 or TRBD2 may supply D (5 bases each). This CDR3 has 15 residues. Germline-derived CDR1 and CDR2 are SGHKS and YYEKEE (reference sequence). Trimming cost V 3 bases and J 4 bases, with 13 bases left between them. The CDR3 spells CASSYLQGPTGELFF. The CDR3 DNA is TGTGCCAGCAGCTACCTCCAGGGACCCACCGGGGAGCTGTTTTTT. Variable domain in full (rest from reference TRBV5-5 and TRBJ2-2): DAGVTQSPTHLIKTRGQQVTLRCSPISGHKSVSWYQQVLGQGPQFIFQYYEKEERGRGNFPDRFSARQFPNYSSELNVNALLLGDSALYLCASSYLQGPTGELFFGEGSRLTVL.

In its sample, this clonotype was seen many times. V usage is TRBV14 and J usage is TRBJ2-1, with 10 positions matching TRBD2. CDR3 length: 16 amino acids. The trim removed 5 bases at V and 5 bases at J, leaving 9 bases unmatched. Germline CDR1 SGHDN, CDR2 FVKESK. The CDR3 DNA sequence: TGTGCCAGCAGCACCTTCCTGGGGACTAGCGACAATGAGCAGTTCTTC. Residues: CASSTFLGTSDNEQFF.

The genes are TRBV5-1 and TRBJ2-5, with 11 bases that match TRBD1. After removal of 1 base from V and 4 bases from J, the junction contained 3 bases not matched to a gene. The CDR3 contains 15 residues. Germline CDR1 SGHRS, CDR2 YFSETQ. Written as DNA, the CDR3 is TGCGCCAGCAGCTTGTTCGGACAGGGGGCAGAGACCCAGTACTTC. Its translation is CASSLFGQGAETQYF.

This clonotype showed up many times. This chain uses TRBV5-5 with TRBJ1-2; 8 nucleotides agree with TRBD1. Germline assignment: CDR1 SGHKS and CDR2 YYEKEE (reference sequence). V was pared by 4 bases and J by 7 bases, with 6 bases of the junction left unmatched. This CDR3 comprises 13 residues. The CDR3 nucleotides read TGTGCCAGCAGCCAGGGGGCCTTAAGTGGCTACACCTTC. It specifies CASSQGALSGYTF.

Remarks on this clonotype: A much larger clone differs from this one at a single base, so this may be a read error. CDR3 sequence reads: CASSPNPTDCGNTIYF. DNA for the CDR3: TGCGCCAGCAGCCCAAACCCGACAGACTGTGGAAACACCATATATTTT. The gene calls are TRBV5-1 and TRBJ1-3; D is possibly TRBD1 (5 bases). Germline lookup yields CDR1 SGHRS and CDR2 YFSETQ. The CDR3 spans 16 residues. V lost 4 bases and J 3 bases, leaving 17 bases between the germline ends.